The clone carrying this T cell receptor beta chain was counted at least ten times. Its specificity is unknown. TCRdb processed the 5' RACE reads anew with MiXCR; each CDR3 protein has one entry. Of around 300,000 distinct CDR3 sequences in the sample, 15% to 20% are singletons; the top ten hold more than 20%. These data are taken from a study of T-cell memory formation after mild COVID-19. Study information: The TCR clusters were mostly specific to one donor.

This CDR3 spans 14 amino acids. CDR1 and CDR2 (germline): SGHRS, YFSETQ. The V gene lost 0 bases and the J gene lost 1 base, with 7 bases spanning the gap. Broader study findings: From day 15 to 85, contracting clones were balanced between CD4 and CD8, whereas later expanders leaned toward CD4+. Pre-infection memory showed some responding clones, and this suggested that cross-reactive memory joined. The authors left the SARS-CoV-2 specificity of second-wave clones peaking on day 37 unconfirmed.

Source material: PBMCs or a T cell subset sorted from them (not recorded which). This clonotype was sampled from a man between 18 and 29 years old who had mild COVID-19 (a few samples of this study predate the infection). Cell type and time point are not known. The V call is TRBV5-1, the J call TRBJ1-1; D gene uncertain. The CDR3 sequence: CASSLEPTNTEAFF. CDR3 in DNA: TGCGCCAGCAGCTTGGAACCGACGAACACTGAAGCTTTCTTT.